A selection of T cell receptor beta chains follows, all from one sample in a study of blood T cell repertoires in COVID-19. Data came from immunoSEQ multiplex PCR; TCRdb stores just in-frame clones and leaves some out. Of around 100,000 clones listed, around four fifths were seen once; the top ten hold under 15%. Sequenced sample: peripheral blood. The source of these receptors is a man aged 50 or older with active or convalescent COVID-19. Each CDR3 is given with its conserved first and last residue. The order of the fields is J gene, D gene, clone size, V gene, CDR3 protein, CDR3 DNA. D genes are given only for firm matches. Rows give clone size only sometimes, using once, few, many, or a class for an expanded clone.

J: TRBJ2-1; D: TRBD2; size: once; V: TRBV7-9; CDR3: CASRFLAGVGNEQFF; DNA: TGTGCCAGCAGGTTCTTAGCGGGAGTGGGTAATGAGCAGTTCTTC
J: TRBJ2-3; D: TRBD2; size: -; V: TRBV5-4; CDR3: CASSLFLAGGTDTQYF; DNA: TGTGCCAGCAGCTTGTTCCTAGCGGGAGGCACAGATACGCAGTATTTT
J: TRBJ2-6; D: -; size: -; V: TRBV28; CDR3: CASSNIVTGANVLTF; DNA: TGTGCCAGCAGTAACATCGTTACTGGGGCCAACGTCCTGACTTTC
J: TRBJ1-6; D: -; size: -; V: TRBV7-2; CDR3: CASSSPRSGGSYNSPLHF; DNA: TGTGCCAGCAGCTCCCCCAGGTCGGGGGGCTCCTATAATTCACCCCTCCACTTT
J: TRBJ2-1; D: -; size: -; V: TRBV7-9; CDR3: CASSRSGRDYNEQFF; DNA: TGTGCCAGCAGCCGGAGCGGGCGTGACTACAATGAGCAGTTCTTC
J: TRBJ2-2; D: TRBD2; size: -; V: TRBV5-1; CDR3: CASSLAGGHTGELFF; DNA: TGCGCCAGCAGCCTAGCGGGAGGGCACACCGGGGAGCTGTTTTTT
J: TRBJ2-5; D: -; size: -; V: TRBV18; CDR3: CASSQGLQETQYF; DNA: TGTGCCAGCTCACAGGGGCTACAAGAGACCCAGTACTTC
J: TRBJ2-1; D: TRBD2; size: -; V: TRBV3-1/TRBV3-2; CDR3: CASSRVLGSGIVGEQFF; DNA: TGTGCCAGCAGTCGCGTCCTAGGTAGCGGGATAGTAGGGGAGCAGTTCTTC
J: TRBJ2-1; D: TRBD2; size: -; V: TRBV5-1; CDR3: CASSLGLAGSSYNEQFF; DNA: TGCGCCAGCAGCTTGGGGCTAGCGGGAAGCTCCTACAATGAGCAGTTCTTC
J: TRBJ2-7; D: TRBD2; size: -; V: TRBV29-1; CDR3: CSVGPSGTYEQYF; DNA: TGCAGCGTTGGTCCTAGCGGTACCTACGAGCAGTACTTC
J: TRBJ2-7; D: TRBD1; size: few; V: TRBV19; CDR3: CASSPGTGSEQYF; DNA: TGTGCCAGTAGTCCCGGGACAGGGTCCGAGCAGTACTTC
J: TRBJ2-7; D: TRBD2; size: -; V: TRBV5-1; CDR3: CASSYGDYSYEQYF; DNA: TGCGCCAGCAGCTATGGGGACTACTCCTACGAGCAGTACTTC
J: TRBJ1-1; D: -; size: -; V: TRBV6-5; CDR3: CASVSTAGEAFF; DNA: TGTGCCAGCGTTAGCACCGCCGGTGAAGCTTTCTTT
J: TRBJ2-3; D: -; size: -; V: TRBV7-9; CDR3: CASSFGDPEVDTQYF; DNA: TGTGCCAGCAGCTTTGGAGATCCGGAGGTCGATACGCAGTATTTT
J: TRBJ2-3; D: -; size: -; V: TRBV3-1/TRBV3-2; CDR3: CASSHGAADTQYF; DNA: TGTGCCAGCAGCCATGGAGCGGCAGATACGCAGTATTTT
J: TRBJ2-7; D: -; size: few; V: TRBV5-6; CDR3: CASSLFQTVSGEQYF; DNA: TGTGCCAGCAGCTTGTTCCAGACGGTCTCGGGGGAGCAGTACTTC
J: TRBJ2-5; D: TRBD2; size: -; V: TRBV19; CDR3: CASSETSGRVGQETQYF; DNA: TGTGCCAGTAGTGAAACTAGCGGGAGAGTCGGCCAAGAGACCCAGTACTTC
J: TRBJ1-5; D: -; size: -; V: TRBV6-1; CDR3: CASSEALAGVQPQHF; DNA: TGTGCCAGCAGTGAAGCGCTAGCGGGGGTACAGCCCCAGCATTTT
J: TRBJ1-2; D: -; size: -; V: TRBV2; CDR3: CATRGQSNYGYTF; DNA: TGTGCCACCAGGGGACAATCTAACTATGGCTACACCTTC
J: TRBJ2-3; D: -; size: -; V: TRBV21-1; CDR3: CASSKAAFGSGRSTDTQYF; DNA: TGTGCCAGCAGCAAAGCCGCGTTTGGTAGCGGGAGAAGCACAGATACGCAGTATTTT
J: TRBJ1-2; D: -; size: many; V: TRBV29-1; CDR3: CSVVGTASGYTF; DNA: TGCAGCGTTGTTGGGACTGCCTCCGGCTACACCTTC
J: TRBJ1-6; D: -; size: few; V: TRBV4-2; CDR3: CASSQGTVHSPLHF; DNA: TGTGCCAGCAGCCAAGGCACGGTACATTCACCCCTCCACTTT
J: TRBJ2-1; D: TRBD2; size: -; V: TRBV5-1; CDR3: CASSWGLAVSVDEQFF; DNA: TGCGCCAGCAGCTGGGGACTAGCGGTTTCGGTAGATGAGCAGTTCTTC
J: TRBJ2-6; D: TRBD1; size: -; V: TRBV2; CDR3: CASSGQGFYFSGANVLTF; DNA: TGTGCCAGTTCGGGACAGGGGTTTTACTTCTCTGGGGCCAACGTCCTGACTTTC
J: TRBJ2-3; D: -; size: once; V: TRBV5-1; CDR3: CASSLGWVAGTDTQYF; DNA: TGCGCCAGCAGCTTGGGGTGGGTAGCGGGCACAGATACGCAGTATTTT
J: TRBJ2-1; D: -; size: -; V: TRBV3-1/TRBV3-2; CDR3: CASSQAVGLGAGNEQFF; DNA: TGTGCCAGCAGCCAAGCAGTGGGGCTAGGAGCGGGCAATGAGCAGTTCTTC
J: TRBJ2-5; D: TRBD2; size: once; V: TRBV19; CDR3: CASTGTSGRGETQYF; DNA: TGTGCCAGTACCGGGACTAGCGGGAGAGGGGAGACCCAGTACTTC
J: TRBJ1-1; D: TRBD1; size: -; V: TRBV28; CDR3: CASSLTGEGTEAFF; DNA: TGTGCCAGCAGTTTGACAGGGGAAGGCACTGAAGCTTTCTTT
J: TRBJ2-7; D: TRBD1; size: few; V: TRBV5-1; CDR3: CASSSQQGGSYEQYF; DNA: TGCGCCAGCAGCTCCCAACAGGGGGGATCCTACGAGCAGTACTTC
J: TRBJ2-7; D: TRBD1; size: few; V: TRBV29-1; CDR3: CSVEKGQGMEQYF; DNA: TGCAGCGTTGAAAAGGGACAGGGGATGGAGCAGTACTTC
J: TRBJ2-3; D: -; size: -; V: TRBV5-1; CDR3: CASSSFGPGDTDTQYF; DNA: TGCGCCAGCAGCTCCTTCGGACCGGGAGATACAGATACGCAGTATTTT
J: TRBJ2-2; D: TRBD1; size: -; V: TRBV6-5; CDR3: CASRGTGDDTGELFF; DNA: TGTGCCAGCAGGGGGACAGGGGATGACACCGGGGAGCTGTTTTTT
J: TRBJ2-2; D: -; size: -; V: TRBV30; CDR3: CAWSFRDTGELFF; DNA: TGTGCCTGGAGTTTCCGAGACACCGGGGAGCTGTTTTTT
J: TRBJ1-1; D: TRBD1; size: -; V: TRBV7-2; CDR3: CASSLDHRGTEAFF; DNA: TGTGCCAGCAGCTTAGACCACAGGGGCACTGAAGCTTTCTTT
J: TRBJ2-7; D: TRBD2; size: -; V: TRBV3-1/TRBV3-2; CDR3: CASSQEASGRSYEQYF; DNA: TGTGCCAGCAGCCAAGAAGCTAGCGGGAGATCCTACGAGCAGTACTTC
J: TRBJ1-1; D: TRBD1; size: -; V: TRBV7-3; CDR3: CASSLAGGVEAFF; DNA: TGTGCCAGCAGCTTAGCAGGGGGCGTTGAAGCTTTCTTT
J: TRBJ1-1; D: -; size: -; V: TRBV6-5; CDR3: CASSYLGSTEAFF; DNA: TGTGCCAGCAGTTACTTGGGCAGCACTGAAGCTTTCTTT
J: TRBJ2-7; D: TRBD2; size: -; V: TRBV7-9; CDR3: CASSQPLAGGPHEQYF; DNA: TGTGCCAGCAGCCAGCCACTAGCGGGAGGGCCCCACGAGCAGTACTTC
J: TRBJ2-7; D: -; size: -; V: TRBV18; CDR3: CASSPERAQAPEQYF; DNA: TGTGCCAGCTCACCGGAGCGGGCGCAGGCCCCCGAGCAGTACTTC
J: TRBJ2-5; D: -; size: -; V: TRBV9; CDR3: CASSTGRREETQYF; DNA: TGTGCCAGCAGTACGGGGCGGAGGGAAGAGACCCAGTACTTC
J: TRBJ2-3; D: -; size: -; V: TRBV29-1; CDR3: CSVAGVGDTQYF; DNA: TGCAGCGTTGCCGGAGTCGGAGATACGCAGTATTTT
J: TRBJ1-6; D: -; size: -; V: TRBV27; CDR3: CASSFAGASTNSPLHF; DNA: TGTGCCAGCAGTTTCGCAGGGGCCTCCACCAATTCACCCCTCCACTTT
J: TRBJ2-7; D: -; size: -; V: TRBV7-4; CDR3: CASSLAGSEQYF; DNA: TGTGCCAGCAGCTTAGCGGGGAGCGAGCAGTACTTC
J: TRBJ1-5; D: -; size: -; V: TRBV7-9; CDR3: CASSLSGDQPQHF; DNA: TGTGCCAGCAGCTTAAGCGGGGATCAGCCCCAGCATTTT
J: TRBJ1-1; D: TRBD1; size: once; V: TRBV18; CDR3: CASSPTGDTEAFF; DNA: TGTGCCAGCTCACCCACAGGGGACACTGAAGCTTTCTTT
J: TRBJ1-1; D: -; size: -; V: TRBV19; CDR3: CASRAADTEAFF; DNA: TGTGCCAGTAGGGCCGCTGACACTGAAGCTTTCTTT
J: TRBJ2-2; D: -; size: once; V: TRBV29-1; CDR3: CSVVVAYGTGELFF; DNA: TGCAGCGTTGTCGTAGCTTACGGTACCGGGGAGCTGTTTTTT
J: TRBJ2-1; D: TRBD2; size: -; V: TRBV5-1; CDR3: CASSSGLAGNEQFF; DNA: TGCGCCAGCAGCTCCGGACTAGCGGGCAATGAGCAGTTCTTC
J: TRBJ1-1; D: -; size: -; V: TRBV28; CDR3: CASSTHREEAFF; DNA: TGTGCCAGCAGTACCCACCGGGAAGAAGCTTTCTTT
J: TRBJ2-5; D: TRBD2; size: -; V: TRBV19; CDR3: CATTGGRSQETQYF; DNA: TGTGCCACCACGGGCGGGAGAAGCCAAGAGACCCAGTACTTC
J: TRBJ2-7; D: TRBD1; size: -; V: TRBV3-1/TRBV3-2; CDR3: CATRGHGEQYF; DNA: TGTGCCACTAGGGGGCACGGAGAGCAGTACTTC
J: TRBJ1-2; D: -; size: -; V: TRBV2; CDR3: CASSVGTQGGYTF; DNA: TGTGCCAGCAGCGTCGGGACTCAAGGAGGCTACACCTTC
J: TRBJ2-7; D: -; size: -; V: TRBV19; CDR3: CASKNSGVGEQYF; DNA: TGTGCCAGTAAGAATTCGGGAGTAGGTGAGCAGTACTTC
J: TRBJ2-3; D: -; size: -; V: TRBV29-1; CDR3: CSVESRGGTDTQYF; DNA: TGCAGCGTTGAAAGTCGGGGAGGCACAGATACGCAGTATTTT
J: TRBJ2-5; D: -; size: -; V: TRBV19; CDR3: CATGQETQYF; DNA: TGTGCCACGGGGCAAGAGACCCAGTACTTC
J: TRBJ2-5; D: -; size: many; V: TRBV5-1; CDR3: CASSFGRPQETQYF; DNA: TGCGCCAGCAGCTTTGGCAGGCCCCAAGAGACCCAGTACTTC
J: TRBJ2-1; D: TRBD2; size: -; V: TRBV9; CDR3: CASSVGVAGVNEQFF; DNA: TGTGCCAGCAGCGTAGGAGTAGCGGGAGTGAATGAGCAGTTCTTC
J: TRBJ1-2; D: -; size: -; V: TRBV24-1; CDR3: CATSDLSQAYTF; DNA: TGTGCCACCAGTGATTTGTCCCAGGCCTACACCTTC
J: TRBJ2-1; D: TRBD1; size: -; V: TRBV7-6; CDR3: CASSSGTVTYNEQFF; DNA: TGTGCCAGCAGCTCCGGGACAGTCACCTACAATGAGCAGTTCTTC